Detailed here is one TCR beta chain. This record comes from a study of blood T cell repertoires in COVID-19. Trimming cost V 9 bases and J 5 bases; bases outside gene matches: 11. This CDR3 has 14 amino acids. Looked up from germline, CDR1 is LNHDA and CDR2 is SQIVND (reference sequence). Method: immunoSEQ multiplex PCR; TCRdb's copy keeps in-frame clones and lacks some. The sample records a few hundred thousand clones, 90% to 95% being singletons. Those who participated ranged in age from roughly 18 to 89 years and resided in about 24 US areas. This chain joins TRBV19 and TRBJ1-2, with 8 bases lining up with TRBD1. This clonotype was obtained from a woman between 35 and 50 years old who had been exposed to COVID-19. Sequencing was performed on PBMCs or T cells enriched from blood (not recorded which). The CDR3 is CASQGRTGFYGYTF. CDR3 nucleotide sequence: TGTGCCAGCCAAGGCCGGACAGGGTTTTATGGCTACACCTTC.